The present entry profiles one T cell receptor (beta chain) with its context. What it binds is not known. Methods used by the authors: Filtering differed because ImmunoSEQ produced junction-only sequences that carried no quality scores. Assay used: immunoSEQ multiplex PCR; TCRdb lists only in-frame clones, some missing. V, J and clone size derive from that table, while D and trimming were established from the DNA sequence. The data show roughly 2 million clones, with almost 96% seen just once and 0.1% to 0.15% held by the top ten. The data were obtained in a study of shared clonotypes between healthy human individuals. The wider study: Donors, aged 18 to 49, were two women and three men. Whole-study findings and limits: In having few donors, the study represented limited genetic and exposure-history diversity.

CDR3 size: 16 residues. Germline V gene lookup returns CDR1 SGHNT and CDR2 YYREEE (reference sequence). V lost 1 base and J lost 3, with 14 bases in between. The specimen sequenced was naive CD4+ T cells sorted from blood. Described subset: CD45RA+ positively selected. The J gene is TRBJ1-5, the V gene TRBV5-4, with D perhaps matching TRBD1 (6 bases). This receptor was obtained from a man between 18 and 29 years old in good health. CDR3 protein: CASSLTGAGDNQPQHF. The CDR3 DNA follows: TGTGCCAGCAGCTTGACCGGTGCAGGGGACAATCAGCCCCAGCATTTT.